These T cell receptor beta chains were read from a single sample in a study of T cell responses to AZD1222 COVID-19 vaccine. Clones were sequenced by immunoSEQ multiplex PCR, and TCRdb holds only the in-frame ones, with some missing. This table has some 97,000 clones, about 87% appearing once. The source material was peripheral blood, sampled on day 0 of AZD1222 vaccination. The receptor source for this set is an adult in good health. The CDR3 runs from the conserved cysteine through the conserved F or W. A D gene is named only where the DNA matches it firmly. Expanded clones are given a class, and other clones once, few, many or no size at all.

cdr3_aa cdr3_nt v_call cdr3_length clone_size d_call j_call
CASSGYRGISGNTIYF TGTGCCAGCAGTGGTTACAGGGGAATCTCTGGAAACACCATATATTTT TRBV28 16 NA TRBD1 TRBJ1-3
CASSPLMSDSYNEQFF TGCGCCAGCAGCCCCCTTATGAGCGACTCCTACAATGAGCAGTTCTTC TRBV5-1 16 NA NA TRBJ2-1
CASGTGGYGYTF TGTGCCAGTGGGACAGGGGGCTATGGCTACACCTTC TRBV6-5 12 NA TRBD1 TRBJ1-2
CASSATPYNEQFF TGTGCCAGTAGTGCTACTCCCTACAATGAGCAGTTCTTC TRBV19 13 medium-sized NA TRBJ2-1
CASSEGTSGRMVETQYF TGTGCCAGCAGTGAAGGGACTAGCGGGAGGATGGTAGAGACCCAGTACTTC TRBV6-1 17 NA TRBD2 TRBJ2-5
CASSGGQYSPLHF TGTGCCAGCAGTGGGGGACAGTATTCACCCCTCCACTTT TRBV6-4 13 NA TRBD1 TRBJ1-6
CASSPSGQGAGGNIQYF TGTGCCAGCAGCCCCAGCGGTCAGGGGGCTGGGGGTAACATTCAGTACTTC TRBV7-8 17 NA TRBD1 TRBJ2-4
CASSYGTDYEQYF TGTGCCAGCAGTTACGGGACAGACTACGAGCAGTACTTC TRBV12-3/TRBV12-4 13 NA TRBD1 TRBJ2-7
CASSLGTARYEQYF TGTGCCAGCAGCCTTGGGACAGCAAGATACGAGCAGTACTTC TRBV7-2 14 NA TRBD1 TRBJ2-7
CASSEGQNNQPQHF TGTGCCAGCAGTGAGGGACAGAACAATCAGCCCCAGCATTTT TRBV6-1 14 NA TRBD1 TRBJ1-5
CASSQDGGTLGNTIYF TGTGCCAGCAGCCAAGATGGGGGAACTCTCGGAAACACCATATATTTT TRBV3-1/TRBV3-2 16 once NA TRBJ1-3
CASSGTTSGGSRFF TGTGCCAGCAGCGGAACTACGTCAGGGGGCTCGCGGTTCTTC TRBV7-2 14 NA TRBD1 TRBJ2-1
CASSISPRAGTYEQYF TGTGCCAGTAGTATCTCGCCTAGAGCTGGAACCTACGAGCAGTACTTC TRBV19 16 NA NA TRBJ2-7
CASGLVLSPMSPYGYTF TGTGCTAGTGGTTTGGTACTATCTCCTATGTCACCTTATGGCTACACCTTC TRBV12-5 17 NA NA TRBJ1-2
CASSQEGGSGQYF TGTGCCAGCAGCCAAGAAGGGGGATCGGGTCAGTACTTC TRBV3-1/TRBV3-2 13 NA NA TRBJ2-7
CASSQNFGTAYGYTF TGTGCCAGCAGCCAGAACTTCGGGACGGCCTATGGCTACACCTTC TRBV3-1/TRBV3-2 15 NA NA TRBJ1-2
CASSQGGEDTEAFF TGTGCCAGCAGCCAAGGGGGGGAGGACACTGAAGCTTTCTTT TRBV4-2 14 NA NA TRBJ1-1
CASSEFGSPVGELFF TGCGCCAGCAGTGAATTCGGATCGCCAGTCGGGGAGCTGTTTTTT TRBV10-1 15 few NA TRBJ2-2
CASSRGPGGETQYF TGCGCCAGCAGCAGGGGACCCGGAGGAGAGACCCAGTACTTC TRBV5-1 14 NA NA TRBJ2-5
CASSPDSNQPQHF TGTGCCAGCTCACCGGACAGCAATCAGCCCCAGCATTTT TRBV18 13 NA NA TRBJ1-5
CASRSTVHLGYTF TGCGCCAGCAGATCTACGGTCCACCTGGGCTACACCTTC TRBV5-1 13 once NA TRBJ1-2
CASSLGGFNEKLFF TGTGCCAGCAGCTTAGGAGGGTTTAATGAAAAACTGTTTTTT TRBV7-9 14 NA NA TRBJ1-4
CASSHLRSHYGYTF TGTGCCAGCAGCCATCTTAGATCCCACTATGGCTACACCTTC TRBV3-1/TRBV3-2 14 NA NA TRBJ1-2
CASTGQREAFF TGCGCCAGCACCGGGCAGAGAGAAGCTTTCTTT TRBV5-1 11 NA NA TRBJ1-1
CASSLTGGLDEQFF TGTGCCAGCAGTCTGACAGGGGGGCTCGATGAGCAGTTCTTC TRBV2 14 NA TRBD1 TRBJ2-1
CASVLWSPNTGELFF TGTGCCAGCGTCCTTTGGAGTCCGAACACCGGGGAGCTGTTTTTT TRBV25-1 15 few NA TRBJ2-2
CASSRRTSEDSEQYF TGTGCCAGCAGCCGCAGGACTAGCGAAGACAGCGAGCAGTACTTC TRBV7-6 15 NA TRBD2 TRBJ2-7
CASSRTAYNEQFF TGTGCCAGCAGCCGGACAGCTTACAATGAGCAGTTCTTC TRBV7-2 13 NA NA TRBJ2-1
CASSPGTGFSGYTF TGTGCCAGCAGCCCAGGGACAGGTTTCAGTGGCTACACCTTC TRBV11-2 14 once TRBD1 TRBJ1-2
CASSLSAGPNYGYTF TGCGCCAGCAGCTTGTCCGCAGGGCCTAACTATGGCTACACCTTC TRBV5-1 15 NA NA TRBJ1-2
CSVAGGGGNQPQHF TGCAGCGTTGCCGGGGGTGGGGGCAATCAGCCCCAGCATTTT TRBV29-1 14 NA NA TRBJ1-5
CASSPSGYEQYF TGTGCCAGCAGCCCTAGCGGATACGAGCAGTACTTC TRBV11-3 12 NA TRBD2 TRBJ2-7
CASSQFRQGGQPQHF TGTGCCAGCAGCCAATTCAGACAGGGTGGGCAGCCCCAGCATTTT TRBV4-2 15 NA TRBD1 TRBJ1-5
CSASFRGPQYF TGCAGTGCTAGTTTTCGGGGACCTCAGTACTTC TRBV20-1 11 once NA TRBJ2-4
CASSQEEGQGDYEQYF TGCGCCAGCAGCCAAGAAGAGGGACAGGGGGACTACGAGCAGTACTTC TRBV4-3 16 NA TRBD1 TRBJ2-7
CASSLVDRLYEQYF TGTGCCAGCAGCTTAGTAGACAGGCTGTACGAGCAGTACTTC TRBV7-9 14 NA NA TRBJ2-7
CATSPRGPMNTGELFF TGTGCCACATCCCCCAGGGGGCCCATGAACACCGGGGAGCTGTTTTTT TRBV18 16 NA TRBD1 TRBJ2-2
CASAFDQPSNNEQFF TGTGCCAGCGCCTTCGACCAGCCCTCCAACAATGAGCAGTTCTTC TRBV2 15 NA NA TRBJ2-1
CASSQEHGSYEQYF TGTGCCAGCAGCCAAGAACACGGCTCCTACGAGCAGTACTTC TRBV3-1/TRBV3-2 14 NA NA TRBJ2-7
CASSNSGGKYEQYF TGTGCCAGCAGTAATAGCGGGGGGAAATACGAGCAGTACTTC TRBV2 14 NA TRBD2 TRBJ2-7
CASSPRAGGTNDGYTF TGTGCCAGCAGCCCCCGGGCCGGGGGTACGAATGATGGCTACACCTTC TRBV7-9 16 NA NA TRBJ1-2
CASSEFTGGAVNEQFF TGTGCCAGCAGTGAATTCACGGGGGGCGCGGTCAATGAGCAGTTCTTC TRBV25-1 16 NA NA TRBJ2-1
CASSRSRLAGGRETQYF TGTGCCAGCAGTAGATCGCGACTAGCGGGAGGGAGGGAGACCCAGTACTTC TRBV6-6 17 once TRBD2 TRBJ2-5
CASSEGTSGETQYF TGCGCCAGCAGCGAGGGAACCTCGGGGGAGACCCAGTACTTC TRBV5-1 14 NA NA TRBJ2-5
CASSQSAGDNYGYTF TGTGCCAGCAGCCAATCGGCAGGGGATAACTATGGCTACACCTTC TRBV3-1/TRBV3-2 15 NA NA TRBJ1-2
CASSLDRGSGNTIYF TGTGCCAGCAGCTTGGACAGGGGCTCTGGAAACACCATATATTTT TRBV7-2 15 NA TRBD1 TRBJ1-3
CASSIGATNEKLFF TGTGCCAGTAGTATAGGCGCAACTAATGAAAAACTGTTTTTT TRBV19 14 NA NA TRBJ1-4
CARLAGLRCDGELFF TGCGCCAGGTTAGCGGGTTTAAGGTGTGACGGGGAGCTGTTTTTT TRBV5-1 15 NA TRBD2 TRBJ2-2
CASSSSLGLVYEQYF TGTGCCAGCAGTTCTTCTTTGGGACTAGTCTACGAGCAGTACTTC TRBV6-6 15 NA TRBD2 TRBJ2-7
CASTESQNTEAFF TGTGCCAGCACGGAGTCGCAGAACACTGAAGCTTTCTTT TRBV6-5 13 NA NA TRBJ1-1
CASSGRNQPQHF TGTGCCAGTAGTGGGCGGAATCAGCCCCAGCATTTT TRBV19 12 NA NA TRBJ1-5
CASSLTGSYNEQFF TGCGCCAGCAGCTTGACCGGTTCCTACAATGAGCAGTTCTTC TRBV5-1 14 NA NA TRBJ2-1
CASSSPKTPQNTEAFF TGTGCCAGCAGTTCCCCCAAAACGCCCCAGAACACTGAAGCTTTCTTT TRBV27 16 few NA TRBJ1-1
CASSPRRGLAGGPETDTQYF TGTGCCAGCAGCCCACGCCGTGGACTAGCGGGAGGGCCTGAAACAGATACGCAGTATTTT TRBV9 20 NA TRBD2 TRBJ2-3
CASGGQGRNEQFF TGTGCCAGCGGGGGACAGGGTAGGAATGAGCAGTTCTTC TRBV28 13 NA TRBD1 TRBJ2-1
CASSLGATGGGYTF TGCGCCAGCAGCTTAGGGGCGACAGGCGGTGGCTACACCTTC TRBV5-1 14 once NA TRBJ1-2
CASSLLAGGTPEQFF TGCGCCAGCAGCTTGTTAGCGGGTGGGACCCCCGAGCAGTTCTTC TRBV5-1 15 few TRBD2 TRBJ2-1
CASSVYRVNSPLHF TGTGCCAGCAGCGTCTACAGGGTTAATTCACCCCTCCACTTT TRBV5-8 14 few NA TRBJ1-6